The 2 T cell receptor beta chains listed next were all sequenced from one sample in a study of shared clonotypes between healthy human individuals. Produced via immunoSEQ multiplex PCR; TCRdb's table is partial and in-frame only. The data hold over 1.5 million clones, with around 98% observed a single time. The sequencing input was naive CD4+ T cells sorted from blood. This sample's subset: CD45RA+ positively selected. The receptors were gathered from a man under 40 in good health.

The chain has TRBV28 and TRBJ1-2, with D tentatively TRBD1 (6 bases). Trimming left V 7 bases short and J 8 bases short, with 23 bases between. Germline V lookup: CDR1 MDHEN, CDR2 SYDVKM. The CDR3 is 15 amino acids. CDR3 residues: CASTNRRDTQGGYTF. The CDR3 DNA is TGTGCCAGCACCAATCGCCGGGACACACAGGGAGGCTACACCTTC.

The chain employs TRBV5-1 and TRBJ1-1; the D gene is possibly TRBD1 (6 bases). Between the trimmed V and J ends, which lost 0 bases and 1 base, there was a span of 10 bases. This CDR3 has 15 amino acids. Looked up from germline, CDR1 is SGHRS and CDR2 is YFSETQ. The CDR3 sequence is CASSLGRGPNTEAFF. The CDR3 bases are TGCGCCAGCAGCTTGGGTCGGGGGCCGAACACTGAAGCTTTCTTT.